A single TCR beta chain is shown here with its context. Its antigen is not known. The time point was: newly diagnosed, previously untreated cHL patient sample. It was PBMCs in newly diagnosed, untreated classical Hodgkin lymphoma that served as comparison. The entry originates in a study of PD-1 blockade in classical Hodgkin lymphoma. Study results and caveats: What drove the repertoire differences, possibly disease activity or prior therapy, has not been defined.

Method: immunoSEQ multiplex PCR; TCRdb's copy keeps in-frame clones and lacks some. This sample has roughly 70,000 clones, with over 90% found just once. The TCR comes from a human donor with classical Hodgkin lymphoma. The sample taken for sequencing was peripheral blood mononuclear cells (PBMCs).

This CDR3 reads CASSSQAPADEKLFF. Written as DNA, the CDR3 is TGTGCCAGCAGCTCTCAAGCCCCGGCGGATGAAAAACTGTTTTTT. V and J are TRBV7-2 and TRBJ1-4, with D hard to call. V shed 4 bases and J shed 6 bases, with 15 bases lying between them. Germline V gene sequence: CDR1 SGHTA, CDR2 FQGNSA. This CDR3 is 15 amino acids long.